The 11 T cell receptor beta chains below were found in one sample sequenced in a study of T cells in Graves' hyperthyroidism and ophthalmopathy. RNA transcripts gave rise to amplified TCR beta CDR3 regions. A first-round RT-PCR of the TCR CDR3 used the HTBI primer set. TCRdb reprocessed the multiplex PCR reads with MiXCR, giving one entry per CDR3 protein. The repertoire holds some 360,000 distinct CDR3 sequences, with approximately 15% as singletons. The specimen sequenced was blood. These receptors were obtained from a woman aged 55-69 years with Graves' hyperthyroidism.

The chain has TRBV6-5 and TRBJ2-3, with 9 bases that match TRBD1. This CDR3 region has 22 residues. Germline V gives CDR1 MNHEY, CDR2 SVGAGI. The V segment lost 2 bases and the J segment 5 bases; nucleotides outside the gene matches: 26. In nucleotides, the CDR3 is TGTGCCAGCAGTTACACCCGGGACAGGGCCCCTCGTCGGGCTACCTCGGGAGATACGCAGTATTTT. It specifies CASSYTRDRAPRRATSGDTQYF.

This clonotype was recorded a few times. Germline is not matched at one junction end, which may reflect a read error. The gene calls are TRBV10-3 and TRBJ2-4; 14 bases are shared with TRBD2. The CDR3 has 18 amino acids. Germline CDR1 ENHRY, CDR2 SYGVKD. In DNA, the CDR3 is TGTGCCACCAGTGAGTCGAGGGGACTAGCGGGAGTGGGGAACATTCAGTACTTC. Its protein is CATSESRGLAGVGNIQYF.

This clonotype has at least ten counts. The chain has TRBV20-1 and TRBJ2-3; 9 positions agree with TRBD2. The trim removed 7 bases at V and 4 bases at J, leaving 6 bases unmatched. The CDR3 has 13 residues. CDR1 DFQATT and CDR2 SNEGSKA come from the germline V gene (reference sequence). This chain's CDR3 is CSVGGRVADTQYF. The DNA for the CDR3 is TGCAGTGTCGGCGGGAGGGTGGCAGATACGCAGTATTTT.

The chain carries TRBV12-3 or TRBV12-4 and TRBJ2-1, with unresolved D. The CDR3 is 12 residues long. V lost 5 bases to trimming and J lost 7 bases, with 9 bases between them. CDR3 in amino acids: CASSPHLNEQFF. CDR3 in DNA: TGTGCCAGCAGTCCCCACCTGAATGAGCAGTTCTTC.

This clonotype showed up many times. The chain combines TRBV2 with TRBJ1-2, with TRBD1 matching over 10 bases. The length of the CDR3 is 14 residues. J gave up 4 bases and V 6 bases, and 5 bases lay outside the gene matches. Per germline, CDR1 SNHLY and CDR2 FYNNEI. The CDR3 bases are TGTGCCAGCAGCCGGGACAGGGGTCCCTATGGCTACACCTTC. It is translated as CASSRDRGPYGYTF.

This clonotype was recorded many times. CDR3 region: CASSSGGYTGELFF. The CDR3 DNA reads as TGTGCCAGCAGTTCGGGAGGCTACACCGGGGAGCTGTTTTTT. The chain employs TRBV12-3 or TRBV12-4 and TRBJ2-2; 7 bases are a match to TRBD2. The CDR3 sequence is 14 residues long. J was trimmed by 3 bases and V by 4 bases; bases with no gene match: 2.

J is TRBJ2-3 and V is TRBV7-3, with 11 bases fitting TRBD2. The germline V gene has CDR1 SGHTA and CDR2 FQGTGA. V gave up 5 bases and J gave up 2 bases; unmatched junction bases: 6. The CDR3 covers 16 residues. The CDR3 reads CASSPLAGGYTDTQYF. The CDR3 coding sequence is TGTGCCAGCAGCCCATTAGCGGGAGGGTACACAGATACGCAGTATTTT. Looking up the rest from reference TRBV7-3 and TRBJ2-3 gives the full variable domain: GAGVSQTPSNKVTEKGKYVELRCDPISGHTALYWYRQSLGQGPEFLIYFQGTGAADDSGLPNDRFFAVRPEGSVSTLKIQRTERGDSAVYLCASSPLAGGYTDTQYFGPGTRLTVL.

This clonotype appeared many times. The chain recombines TRBV12-5 with TRBJ1-1; no firm D call. The CDR3 runs to 12 residues. Trimming took off 3 bases at V and 9 bases at J, with 11 bases between the two ends. Germline values: CDR1 LGHNT, CDR2 FRNRAP. DNA of the CDR3: TGTGCTAGTGGTTTTGGTCGGTCCCAAGCTTTCTTT. Translating it yields CASGFGRSQAFF.

In nucleotides, the CDR3 is TGTGCCATCAGAAGACAGGCGTCCTACGAGCAGTACTTC. Its translation: CAIRRQASYEQYF. V and J are TRBV10-3 and TRBJ2-7, with D possibly matching TRBD1 (6 bases). Germline V gene data show CDR1 as ENHRY and CDR2 as SYGVKD. CDR3 length: 13 residues. The V end was cut by 6 bases, the J end by 1 base, with 10 bases between.

The J gene is TRBJ2-7, the V gene TRBV4-2; the D is unclear. V was trimmed by 2 bases and J by 6 bases, leaving 14 bases between them. CDR1 is LGHNA and CDR2 is YNFKEQ in the germline V gene. The CDR3 contains 14 residues. The DNA for the CDR3 is TGTGCCAGCAGCCAACGACCGGAATCGAGCGAGCAGTACTTC. Amino acid sequence: CASSQRPESSEQYF.

The rearrangement links TRBV6-2 or TRBV6-3 to TRBJ2-7; 8 bases map to TRBD1. V dropped 6 bases and J dropped 6; count of bases not matched to a gene: 10. This CDR3 has 14 amino acids. Germline V gene sequence: CDR1 MNHEY, CDR2 SVGEGT. The CDR3 region is CASRRSWTGFEQYF. The CDR3 DNA sequence: TGTGCCAGCAGGCGGAGCTGGACAGGGTTCGAGCAGTACTTC.